One TCR beta chain is described in this entry. Its target is not known. TCRdb's copy holds only in-frame clones and misses some; the assay was immunoSEQ multiplex PCR. The data show 150,000 to 200,000 clones, 85% seen once. V was pared by 2 bases and J by 3 bases, with 8 bases between. This CDR3 is built from 13 residues. CDR1 SGHNT and CDR2 YYREEE come from the germline V gene (reference sequence). This entry belongs to a study of cytomegalovirus exposure and HLA in healthy donors. Overall study findings and caveats: According to a subsequent analysis, TCR clusters from the first cohort were inclined to appear together in the 90 to 150 validation repertoires. A list of about 180 TCR beta chains associated with cytomegalovirus was given.

The 120-subject validation cohort, separate from the 666-subject first cohort, included the donors. The sample consisted of PBMCs. This sequence joins TRBV5-4 and TRBJ1-2, with D possibly TRBD1 on 5 matching bases. This TCR was sampled from a man aged 30-40 years in good health and CMV-seropositive. This CDR3 reads CASSLQDYYGYTF. CDR3 coding DNA: TGTGCCAGCAGCTTACAGGATTACTATGGCTACACCTTC. The whole variable domain, remainder taken from reference TRBV5-4 and TRBJ1-2, is ETGVTQSPTHLIKTRGQQVTLRCSSQSGHNTVSWYQQALGQGPQFIFQYYREEENGRGNFPPRFSGLQFPNYSSELNVNALELDDSALYLCASSLQDYYGYTFGSGTRLTVV.